Listed here are 28 T cell receptor beta chains from one sample, sequenced in a study of blood T cell repertoires in COVID-19. Sequencing used immunoSEQ multiplex PCR; TCRdb keeps in-frame clones, though not all of them. The sample has approximately 330,000 clones, approximately 86% seen once. What was sequenced was PBMCs or T cells enriched from blood (not recorded which). Receptor source: a woman between 40 and 50 years old with acute COVID-19.

Turning to this clone: The same CDR3 can be traced to other DNA sequences in this sample. The chain employs TRBV7-2 and TRBJ1-1; 9 bases align to TRBD1. J lost 3 bases, V lost 3 bases, and 2 bases had no gene match. Germline-derived CDR1 and CDR2 are SGHTA and FQGNSA. The CDR3 loop spans 14 amino acids. DNA for the CDR3: TGTGCCAGCAGCTTCGACAGGGGGGACACTGAAGCTTTCTTT. Translation: CASSFDRGDTEAFF.

The rearrangement links TRBV12-3 or TRBV12-4 to TRBJ2-1, with D possibly TRBD1 on 6 matching bases. CDR3 length: 12 amino acids. The V gene lost 1 base and the J gene lost 10 bases, with 8 bases spanning the gap. CDR3 bases: TGTGCCAGCAGTTTAGGGACAGACGAGCAGTTCTTC. It encodes CASSLGTDEQFF.

This chain links TRBV7-9 with TRBJ1-5, with 12 bases that match TRBD1. CDR1 and CDR2 (germline): SEHNR, FQNEAQ (reference sequence). The CDR3 is 15 residues long. Unmatched junction bases numbered 3, after V lost 3 bases and J lost 6 bases. In nucleotides, the CDR3 is TGTGCCAGCAGCTTCGGGACAGGGGGCTTTCAGCCCCAGCATTTT. It yields the protein CASSFGTGGFQPQHF.

The chain carries TRBV6-5 and TRBJ2-7, with 8 bases identical to TRBD2. With V trimmed by 0 bases and J by 0 bases, 4 bases remained unmatched. From germline, CDR1 is MNHEY and CDR2 SVGAGI. The CDR3 contains 16 residues. CDR3 sequence reads: CASSYSYSGSSYEQYF. The CDR3 DNA follows: TGTGCCAGCAGTTACTCTTACAGCGGGAGCTCCTACGAGCAGTACTTC.

This chain links TRBV4-2 with TRBJ2-7, with D possibly being TRBD1 (5 bases). CDR1 and CDR2 from the germline V gene are LGHNA and YNFKEQ. The CDR3 runs to 13 residues. V was cut by 1 base and J by 2 bases, with 6 bases left in between. CDR3 coding DNA: TGTGCCAGCAGCCAAGGGACAACCTACGAGCAGTACTTC. It specifies CASSQGTTYEQYF.

The chain links TRBV6-2 or TRBV6-3 to TRBJ2-1, with D possibly being TRBD2 (6 bases). Germline-derived CDR1 and CDR2 are MNHEY and SVGEGT. This CDR3 has 15 residues. The ends were cut back, 2 bases at V and 8 bases at J, with 16 bases in the middle. CDR3 protein: CASSYSGWGGDEQFF. Here the CDR3 DNA reads TGTGCCAGCAGTTACAGCGGGTGGGGCGGTGATGAGCAGTTCTTC.

This rearrangement joins TRBV24-1 to TRBJ1-6, with D tentatively TRBD1 (6 bases). Germline V gene sequence: CDR1 KGHDR, CDR2 SFDVKD. The CDR3 runs 15 residues. V was trimmed by 5 bases and J by 6 bases, leaving 13 bases between them. CDR3 sequence: CATSGDTAPNSPLHF. DNA for the CDR3: TGTGCCACCAGTGGGGACACAGCGCCTAATTCACCCCTCCACTTT.

In its sample, this clone was seen a few times. This chain uses TRBV11-3 with TRBJ1-2; maybe TRBD1 (6 bases). In germline, CDR1 is SGHNT, CDR2 YENEEA. The CDR3 has 16 residues. The germline V and J ends were trimmed by 1 base and 0 bases, with 12 bases remaining between them. The CDR3 loop is CASSLAAGAANYGYTF. The DNA for the CDR3 is TGTGCCAGCAGCTTAGCCGCAGGGGCAGCTAACTATGGCTACACCTTC.

CDR3 in amino acids: CASSSVPGQGSSLLWEQYF. CDR3 DNA: TGTGCCAGCAGCTCGGTCCCGGGACAGGGTTCGTCGCTCCTTTGGGAGCAGTACTTC. The chain uses TRBV7-8 and TRBJ2-7, with 9 nucleotides matching TRBD1. The V gene's germline CDR1 is SGHVS and CDR2 FQNEAQ. The CDR3 runs to 19 residues. Trimming removed 4 bases from V and 7 bases from J; junction bases left unmatched: 23.

The CDR3 nucleotides are TGTGCCAGCAGCTTGGGACAGGATGGAGAAAAACTGTTTTTT. The encoded protein is CASSLGQDGEKLFF. V is TRBV6-6 and J is TRBJ1-4, with 8 bases identical to TRBD1. The germline CDR1 and CDR2 sequences are MNHNY and SVGAGI (reference sequence). This CDR3 spans 14 amino acids. V lost 6 bases and J lost 8; bases outside the gene matches: 8.

J is TRBJ1-4 and V is TRBV12-3 or TRBV12-4, with D uncertain. V was cut by 6 bases and J by 11 bases, with 13 bases left in between. The CDR3 runs to 12 residues. The chain's CDR3 is CASSLPPGKLFF. CDR3 bases: TGTGCCAGCAGCCTCCCCCCGGGGAAACTGTTTTTT.

This chain joins TRBV3-1 (or the pseudogene TRBV3-2) and TRBJ2-3; TRBD2 aligns across 13 bases. After removal of 6 bases from V and 3 bases from J, the junction contained 6 bases not matched to a gene. Germline V gene data show CDR1 as LGHDT and CDR2 as YNNKEL (reference sequence). The CDR3 loop spans 16 amino acids. CDR3 nucleotides: TGTGCCAGCAGTTCACTAGCGGGGGGGATGACAGATACGCAGTATTTT. Translation gives CASSSLAGGMTDTQYF.

About this clone itself: Other DNA sequences within the sample encode an identical CDR3. The chain has TRBV7-9 and TRBJ1-6; D gene uncertain. The CDR3 loop spans 14 amino acids. Trimming removed 1 base at V and 5 bases at J, with 6 bases between. Per germline, CDR1 SEHNR and CDR2 FQNEAQ (reference sequence). The CDR3 DNA follows: TGTGCCAGCAGCTTAGGCCAGAATAATTCACCCCTCCACTTT. Translating it yields CASSLGQNNSPLHF.

This chain connects TRBV6-5 to TRBJ2-5; 10 bases are a match to TRBD1. The trim removed 2 bases at V and 1 base at J, leaving 4 bases unmatched. The CDR3 contains 16 residues. Germline CDR1 MNHEY, CDR2 SVGAGI. The CDR3 protein is CASSYTRTGGQETQYF. The DNA of the CDR3 is TGTGCCAGCAGTTACACCAGGACAGGGGGCCAAGAGACCCAGTACTTC.

The J gene is TRBJ1-2, the V gene TRBV4-1; 12 bases map to TRBD1. With V trimmed by 2 bases and J by 7 bases, 8 bases remained unmatched. The CDR3 runs to 16 residues. Looked up from germline, CDR1 is MGHRA and CDR2 is YSYEKL. CDR3 in DNA: TGCGCCAGCAGCCAACCTCGGGACAGGGGGCTTGGTGGCTACACCTTC. Its translation is CASSQPRDRGLGGYTF.

Notes on this clone: The same CDR3 arises from other DNA sequences in this sample as well. This sequence joins TRBV7-2 and TRBJ2-7, with D maybe TRBD1 (5 bases). Germline CDR1 is SGHTA and CDR2 is FQGNSA. V lost 3 bases, J lost 0 bases, and 12 bases lay in between. This CDR3 has 15 amino acids. The CDR3 reads CASSLGQGSSYEQYF. CDR3 sequence (DNA): TGTGCCAGCAGCTTGGGGCAGGGCTCCTCCTACGAGCAGTACTTC.

CDR3 sequence reads: CASAGTSFFTDTQYF. The CDR3 DNA reads TGTGCCAGCGCCGGGACTAGCTTTTTCACAGATACGCAGTATTTT. This chain connects TRBV27 to TRBJ2-3, with 9 nucleotides matching TRBD2. This CDR3 is 15 amino acids long. The V gene's germline CDR1 is MNHEY and CDR2 SMNVEV (reference sequence). The junction had 8 bases not matched to a gene; V was cut back by 8 bases and J by 2 bases.

The rearrangement uses TRBV5-4 and TRBJ2-1, with TRBD1 matching 8 bases. The CDR3 is made up of 15 amino acids. Germline V gives CDR1 SGHNT, CDR2 YYREEE (reference sequence). With V trimmed by 10 bases and J by 0 bases, 9 bases remained unmatched. This chain's CDR3 is CAGQGGASSYNEQFF. The DNA for the CDR3 is TGTGCCGGACAGGGCGGCGCTAGCTCCTACAATGAGCAGTTCTTC.

This clone was recorded only once. The rearrangement links TRBV11-2 to TRBJ2-1; possible D gene TRBD1, 6 bases. In germline, CDR1 is SGHAT, CDR2 FQNNGV. The V and J ends lost 2 bases and 7 bases respectively, with 9 bases between them. This CDR3 region has 13 residues. CDR3 amino acids: CASSLQGSNEQFF. In DNA form, the CDR3 reads TGTGCCAGCAGCTTACAGGGGTCTAATGAGCAGTTCTTC.

This sequence joins TRBV12-3 or TRBV12-4 and TRBJ1-2; a weak D match, TRBD1 (6 bases). This CDR3 is 13 amino acids long. V was clipped by 7 bases and J by 6 bases, with 15 bases between them. This CDR3 reads CASTQGPYDGYTF. For the CDR3, the DNA is TGTGCCAGCACACAGGGACCCTATGATGGCTACACCTTC.

The chain combines TRBV6-2 or TRBV6-3 with TRBJ1-2; 7 bases align to TRBD1. Germline values: CDR1 MNHEY, CDR2 SVGEGT. The CDR3 is 15 amino acids. Unmatched junction bases numbered 11, after V lost 2 bases and J lost 8 bases. CDR3 bases: TGTGCCAGCAGTTACCCCGACAGGGATGTCGGCGGCTACACCTTC. Encoded protein: CASSYPDRDVGGYTF.

This clone was picked up a small number of times. The rearrangement uses TRBV10-3 and TRBJ1-2; D not certain. Germline CDR1 ENHRY, CDR2 SYGVKD. The CDR3 sequence is 13 residues long. Trimming cost V 3 bases and J 7 bases, with 12 bases left between them. The CDR3 protein is CAISDGSFAGYTF. The CDR3 region has the DNA TGTGCCATCAGTGACGGGTCGTTCGCTGGCTACACCTTC.

CDR3 in amino acids: CASSFARESETQYF. The CDR3 nucleotides read TGTGCCAGCAGCTTTGCGCGGGAGTCAGAGACCCAGTACTTC. V usage is TRBV7-9 and J usage is TRBJ2-5, with 7 bases matching TRBD2. This CDR3 contains 14 residues. Germline CDR1 reads SEHNR; CDR2 reads FQNEAQ (reference sequence). The trim removed 3 bases at V and 4 bases at J, leaving 5 bases unmatched.

The rearrangement joins TRBV3-1 (or the pseudogene TRBV3-2) to TRBJ1-1; D is ambiguous. Germline V gives CDR1 LGHDT, CDR2 YNNKEL (reference sequence). Trimming took off 1 base at V and 2 bases at J, with 2 bases between the two ends. The CDR3 covers 12 residues. The CDR3 nucleotides read TGTGCCAGCAGCCAAGTAAACACTGAAGCTTTCTTT. It codes for CASSQVNTEAFF.

This chain links TRBV29-1 with TRBJ1-1; D is ambiguous. The CDR3 is made up of 13 amino acids. Trimming pared 3 bases from V and 6 bases from J, leaving 14 bases between. The germline V gene has CDR1 SQVTM and CDR2 ANQGSEA. The CDR3 DNA follows: TGCAGCGTTGATCGCGGGGATGAAGCTGAAGCTTTCTTT. It yields the protein CSVDRGDEAEAFF.

This rearrangement joins TRBV13 to TRBJ1-3; 8 nucleotides align to TRBD1. The CDR3 is 16 residues long. The J segment lost 2 bases and the V segment lost 2 bases, leaving 5 bases of the junction unmatched. The germline V gene has CDR1 PRHDT and CDR2 FYEKMQ (reference sequence). DNA of the CDR3: TGTGCCAGCAGCTTACCCCGACAGGGGACTGGAAACACCATATATTTT. Its protein is CASSLPRQGTGNTIYF.

The chain uses TRBV2 and TRBJ2-1; D perhaps matches TRBD2 (6 bases). Germline V CDR1 and CDR2: SNHLY, FYNNEI. Between the trimmed V and J ends, which lost 4 bases and 5 bases, there was a span of 6 bases. This CDR3 spans 12 amino acids. CDR3 sequence: CASSAGDNEQFF. The CDR3 DNA is TGTGCCAGCAGTGCGGGGGACAATGAGCAGTTCTTC.

This chain links TRBV2 with TRBJ2-1; 9 bases line up with TRBD2. Germline V gene sequence: CDR1 SNHLY, CDR2 FYNNEI. This CDR3 contains 15 residues. Germline trimming cut 2 bases from V and 6 bases from J; bases unmatched to any gene: 5. The CDR3 DNA follows: TGTGCCAGCAGTGAAAGCGGGAGGCCTCCCAATGAGCAGTTCTTC. Encoded protein: CASSESGRPPNEQFF.